The 10 T cell receptor beta chains below were found in one sample sequenced in a study of blood T cells in healthy people across ages. A second PCR of 7 to 11 cycles used a sample-barcoded 5' primer and a J-beta primer mix. TCRdb independently ran MiXCR on the 5' RACE reads; one entry per CDR3 protein. The data show hundreds of thousands of distinct CDR3 sequences, roughly 64% seen once. Material for sequencing was blood. These receptors originate from a man aged 25 to 40 in good health.

The chain has TRBV7-9 and TRBJ2-7, with TRBD1 as a possible D gene (5 bases). Between the trimmed V and J ends, which lost 5 bases and 2 bases, there was a span of 10 bases. This CDR3 comprises 13 residues. Germline-derived CDR1 and CDR2 are SEHNR and FQNEAQ (reference sequence). The CDR3 DNA reads as TGTGCCAGCAGCCCCCTAGGGGCCTACGAGCAGTACTTC. This sequence encodes CASSPLGAYEQYF.

This rearrangement joins TRBV6-1 to TRBJ2-5; 11 positions match TRBD2. Germline V gene lookup returns CDR1 MNHNS and CDR2 SASEGT. The CDR3 is made up of 19 amino acids. V shed 6 bases, J shed 0 bases, and the junction held 15 bases outside the gene matches. This chain's CDR3 is CASSPRRLAGGRYQETQYF. The CDR3 nucleotides are TGTGCCAGCAGCCCCCGGAGGCTAGCGGGAGGAAGATACCAAGAGACCCAGTACTTC.

The genes are TRBV11-2 and TRBJ2-5; TRBD2 matches at 9 bases. From germline, CDR1 is SGHAT and CDR2 FQNNGV. V shed 3 bases and J 2 bases; nucleotides not matched to a gene: 10. The CDR3 length is 17 residues. The DNA for the CDR3 is TGTGCCAGCAGCTTTCCCAGAGCGGGGGGTTGGCAAGAGACCCAGTACTTC. Translation: CASSFPRAGGWQETQYF.

This clonotype was observed many times. This chain uses TRBV20-1 with TRBJ2-1, with 11 positions matching TRBD2. CDR1 DFQATT and CDR2 SNEGSKA come from the germline V gene (reference sequence). The V gene end was trimmed by 2 bases and the J gene end by 3 bases; junction bases not matched to a gene: 6. This CDR3 is 16 amino acids long. The CDR3 loop is CSARPFGTSGYNEQFF. The CDR3, as DNA: TGCAGTGCTAGACCCTTCGGGACTAGCGGCTACAATGAGCAGTTCTTC.

The V call is TRBV20-1, the J call TRBJ2-1, with unresolved D. The CDR3 totals 16 residues. Germline values: CDR1 DFQATT, CDR2 SNEGSKA (reference sequence). V gave up 5 bases and J gave up 4 bases, with 21 bases separating them. CDR3 nucleotides: TGCAGTGCTGCACTCTTTGCTAGTTTGACTTACAATGAGCAGTTCTTC. As protein: CSAALFASLTYNEQFF.

The V and J genes are TRBV4-2 and TRBJ2-6; D may be TRBD2 (5 bases). Trimming pared 1 base from V and 7 bases from J, leaving 11 bases between. This CDR3 spans 15 amino acids. The V gene's germline CDR1 is LGHNA and CDR2 YNFKEQ. CDR3 amino acids: CASSQVGGGANVLTF. The CDR3 DNA sequence: TGTGCCAGCAGCCAAGTAGGTGGAGGAGCCAACGTCCTGACTTTC.

The chain combines TRBV2 with TRBJ2-5; 7 positions match TRBD2. Germline CDR1 and CDR2: SNHLY and FYNNEI. CDR3 length equals 14 residues. V trimming: 5 bases; J trimming: 5 bases; junction bases outside the gene matches: 8. In DNA, the CDR3 is TGTGCCAGCAGTACCCGAAAGGGAGGGGAGACCCAGTACTTC. This sequence encodes CASSTRKGGETQYF.

The gene calls are TRBV11-1 and TRBJ2-7; weak D call: TRBD2 (5 bases). The CDR3 is 15 amino acids. CDR1 is SGHAT, CDR2 FQDESV, per germline (reference sequence). Trimming took off 5 bases at V and 4 bases at J, with 18 bases between the two ends. CDR3 sequence reads: CASSPKDFQSYEQYF. In DNA form, the CDR3 reads TGTGCCAGCAGCCCCAAGGACTTCCAGTCTTACGAGCAGTACTTC. The full variable domain, its missing parts supplied by reference TRBV11-1 and TRBJ2-7, is EAEVAQSPRYKITEKSQAVAFWCDPISGHATLYWYRQILGQGPELLVQFQDESVVDDSQLPKDRFSAERLKGVDSTLKIQPAELGDSAMYLCASSPKDFQSYEQYFGPGTRLTVT.

This clonotype was detected a few times. The chain employs TRBV3-1 and TRBJ2-7, with D uncertain. V dropped 0 bases and J dropped 8 bases, with 8 bases sitting between them. This CDR3 contains 12 residues. Germline CDR1 reads LGHDT; CDR2 reads YNNKEL (reference sequence). DNA of the CDR3: TGTGCCAGCAGCCAAGAAAGTTCTAAGCAGTACTTC. The encoded protein is CASSQESSKQYF.

The chain has TRBV3-1 and TRBJ1-5, with D hard to call. Per the germline V gene, CDR1 is LGHDT and CDR2 is YNNKEL (reference sequence). Trimming removed 3 bases from V and 3 bases from J, with 9 bases in between. The CDR3 loop spans 14 amino acids. The CDR3 sequence is CASSHGRTNQPQHF. For the CDR3, the DNA is TGTGCCAGCAGCCATGGCAGGACCAATCAGCCCCAGCATTTT.